This TCR beta chain is from a study of shared clonotypes between healthy human individuals. Study-wide results and limits: Clonotypes not shared had lower generation probabilities than those common to all four donors.

CDR3 length: 15 amino acids. Germline assignment: CDR1 SGHKS and CDR2 YYEKEE (reference sequence). V was clipped by 5 bases and J by 0 bases, with 12 bases between them. This clone was counted many times. The antigen is unknown. The repertoire was sequenced with immunoSEQ multiplex PCR; TCRdb's copy has only in-frame clones and lacks some. This repertoire shows around 350,000 clones, around 67% found once; its top ten account for roughly a tenth. Donors included only healthy HIV-negative adults lacking recent acute infections or vaccinations. The rearrangement joins TRBV5-5 to TRBJ2-1; maybe TRBD1 (5 bases). The specimen was memory CD4+ T cells sorted from blood. Subset denoted: CD45RA-negative fraction. The receptor comes from a young man in good health. The CDR3 is CASSSDIVSYNEQFF. The CDR3 bases are TGTGCCAGCAGTTCGGACATCGTCTCCTACAATGAGCAGTTCTTC.